A selection of T cell receptor beta chains follows, all from one sample in a study of blood T cell repertoires in COVID-19. Assay used: immunoSEQ multiplex PCR; TCRdb lists only in-frame clones, some missing. The sample contains tens of thousands of clones, 83% of which appear only once. The sequencing sample was made of peripheral blood. Receptors were obtained from an older woman with acute or convalescent COVID-19. The conserved cysteine and the conserved F or W are not part of the CDR3 here. Some rows mark clone size as missing; the rest say once, few, many or name a class of expanded clone.

v_call: TRBV18
j_call: TRBJ2-3
clone_size: NA
cdr3_length: 14
cdr3_aa: ASSQSQRVNTDTQY

v_call: TRBV6-1
j_call: TRBJ1-5
clone_size: NA
cdr3_length: 13
cdr3_aa: ASSERGGLGQPQH

v_call: TRBV20-1
j_call: TRBJ1-4
clone_size: few
cdr3_length: 11
cdr3_aa: SASPIGGGERF

v_call: TRBV6-6
j_call: TRBJ2-7
clone_size: NA
cdr3_length: 15
cdr3_aa: ASSPPGHGLVPPEQY

v_call: TRBV5-1
j_call: TRBJ1-2
clone_size: NA
cdr3_length: 11
cdr3_aa: ASSSQGDYGYT

v_call: TRBV5-1
j_call: TRBJ2-6
clone_size: NA
cdr3_length: 13
cdr3_aa: ASSSGVSGANVLT

v_call: TRBV3-1/TRBV3-2
j_call: TRBJ2-1
clone_size: NA
cdr3_length: 14
cdr3_aa: ASSQASGGAYNEQF

v_call: TRBV29-1
j_call: TRBJ1-2
clone_size: NA
cdr3_length: 12
cdr3_aa: SVGAVPTNYGYT

v_call: TRBV3-1/TRBV3-2
j_call: TRBJ1-1
clone_size: NA
cdr3_length: 12
cdr3_aa: ASSHYTAGTEAF

v_call: TRBV19
j_call: TRBJ1-1
clone_size: NA
cdr3_length: 11
cdr3_aa: ASSIDITTGAI

v_call: TRBV27
j_call: TRBJ1-1
clone_size: NA
cdr3_length: 12
cdr3_aa: ASSRNRAGTEAF

v_call: TRBV19
j_call: TRBJ2-4
clone_size: NA
cdr3_length: 11
cdr3_aa: ASNDRGSGIQY

v_call: TRBV7-6
j_call: TRBJ1-1
clone_size: NA
cdr3_length: 14
cdr3_aa: ASSPRTGGIGTEAF

v_call: TRBV12-5
j_call: TRBJ1-2
clone_size: NA
cdr3_length: 12
cdr3_aa: ASGLWGEDYGYT

v_call: TRBV3-1/TRBV3-2
j_call: TRBJ2-7
clone_size: once
cdr3_length: 12
cdr3_aa: ASSRMGQSYEQY

v_call: TRBV7-8
j_call: TRBJ2-7
clone_size: once
cdr3_length: 13
cdr3_aa: ASSLGASGGYEQY

v_call: TRBV2
j_call: TRBJ1-4
clone_size: few
cdr3_length: 13
cdr3_aa: ASSISEATNEKLF

v_call: TRBV5-1
j_call: TRBJ2-1
clone_size: NA
cdr3_length: 14
cdr3_aa: ASSPAIGQGKNEQF

v_call: TRBV9
j_call: TRBJ1-3
clone_size: NA
cdr3_length: 13
cdr3_aa: ASSPRGISGNTIY

v_call: TRBV21-1
j_call: TRBJ1-6
clone_size: NA
cdr3_length: 19
cdr3_aa: ASSKAVFVCGTGGTDSPLH

v_call: TRBV19
j_call: TRBJ1-1
clone_size: NA
cdr3_length: 12
cdr3_aa: ASSIDLGATEAF

v_call: TRBV6-5
j_call: TRBJ1-2
clone_size: NA
cdr3_length: 11
cdr3_aa: ASSQLLRGSNT

v_call: TRBV5-4
j_call: TRBJ1-3
clone_size: NA
cdr3_length: 13
cdr3_aa: ASSLEIGEGNTIY

v_call: TRBV19
j_call: TRBJ1-5
clone_size: NA
cdr3_length: 11
cdr3_aa: ASSRQGKQPQH

v_call: TRBV11-2
j_call: TRBJ1-5
clone_size: NA
cdr3_length: 10
cdr3_aa: ASSNTGGPQH

v_call: TRBV19
j_call: TRBJ1-5
clone_size: NA
cdr3_length: 14
cdr3_aa: ASSPSTGKGNQPQH

v_call: TRBV19
j_call: TRBJ1-3
clone_size: NA
cdr3_length: 13
cdr3_aa: ASSSQGFSGNTIY

v_call: TRBV2
j_call: TRBJ1-2
clone_size: NA
cdr3_length: 14
cdr3_aa: ASSAQSGTGGYGYT

v_call: TRBV3-1/TRBV3-2
j_call: TRBJ1-1
clone_size: NA
cdr3_length: 14
cdr3_aa: ASSQVGTGASTEAF

v_call: TRBV18
j_call: TRBJ2-1
clone_size: NA
cdr3_length: 13
cdr3_aa: ASTERQGPYNEQF

v_call: TRBV23-1
j_call: TRBJ2-7
clone_size: NA
cdr3_length: 17
cdr3_aa: TSSHPDLSRAGKSYEQY

v_call: TRBV19
j_call: TRBJ1-2
clone_size: NA
cdr3_length: 12
cdr3_aa: ASSIAGVNYGYT

v_call: TRBV5-1
j_call: TRBJ1-2
clone_size: few
cdr3_length: 11
cdr3_aa: ASSPGQGGGYT

v_call: TRBV14
j_call: TRBJ1-6
clone_size: NA
cdr3_length: 14
cdr3_aa: ASSHSWDRDDSPLH

v_call: TRBV19
j_call: TRBJ1-2
clone_size: NA
cdr3_length: 13
cdr3_aa: ASSIMEQGARGYT

v_call: TRBV6-4
j_call: TRBJ2-4
clone_size: once
cdr3_length: 12
cdr3_aa: ARPEASAKNIQY

v_call: TRBV30
j_call: TRBJ1-5
clone_size: once
cdr3_length: 10
cdr3_aa: AWGQGHQPQH

v_call: TRBV29-1
j_call: TRBJ2-5
clone_size: NA
cdr3_length: 13
cdr3_aa: SVGPTGGIRETQY

v_call: TRBV9
j_call: TRBJ1-2
clone_size: NA
cdr3_length: 14
cdr3_aa: ASSERGPQGVTGYT

v_call: TRBV5-4
j_call: TRBJ1-2
clone_size: NA
cdr3_length: 13
cdr3_aa: ASSLRAGVRDGYT

v_call: TRBV5-1
j_call: TRBJ2-5
clone_size: NA
cdr3_length: 12
cdr3_aa: ASSRDTGEETQY

v_call: TRBV11-3
j_call: TRBJ1-3
clone_size: NA
cdr3_length: 14
cdr3_aa: ASSLDSGNSGNTIY

v_call: TRBV11-2
j_call: TRBJ2-7
clone_size: NA
cdr3_length: 13
cdr3_aa: ASSLDPSGYYEQY

v_call: TRBV4-1
j_call: TRBJ2-7
clone_size: NA
cdr3_length: 13
cdr3_aa: ASSHITDSSYEQY

v_call: TRBV29-1
j_call: TRBJ2-7
clone_size: NA
cdr3_length: 11
cdr3_aa: SVGTGYGYEQY